Listed below are T cell receptor beta chains from one sample, sequenced in a study of control samples from healthy donors and cancer patients. Sequenced by immunoSEQ multiplex PCR; TCRdb stores in-frame clones only, minus some. In the table there are about 150,000 clones, around 96% of which are singletons. Sequences were obtained from blood. These TCRs come from a man in his forties or fifties in good health. Each CDR3 is given with its conserved first and last residue. Each record gives: J gene, clone size, V gene, D gene, CDR3 DNA, CDR3 protein. D genes are given only for firm matches. The size entry is marked missing in some rows and otherwise reads once, few, many or a size class.

TRBJ1-3,.,TRBV7-2,.,TGTGCCAGCAGCCCCTACAGGGTTGGAAACACCATATATTTT,CASSPYRVGNTIYF
TRBJ1-1,.,TRBV5-4,.,TGTGCCAGCAGCTTGACAGTGAACACTGAAGCTTTCTTT,CASSLTVNTEAFF
TRBJ1-2,.,TRBV6-1,.,TGTGCCAGCAGTGAAGTCCTGACAGAACTATATGGCTACACCTTC,CASSEVLTELYGYTF
TRBJ2-7,.,TRBV7-2,.,TGTGCCAGCGCGGGTAAGGGGACCTACGAGCAGTACTTC,CASAGKGTYEQYF
TRBJ1-1,once,TRBV19,.,TGTGCCAGTAGTACTGAATACAGGGATTCCACTGAAGCTTTCTTT,CASSTEYRDSTEAFF
TRBJ1-2,.,TRBV6-5,.,TGTGCCAGCAGCTCCGGGCCCTCGCCGGGCTACACCTTC,CASSSGPSPGYTF
TRBJ2-2,.,TRBV11-2,.,TGTGCCAGCAGCTTAGAACAGTACACCGGGGAGCTGTTTTTT,CASSLEQYTGELFF
TRBJ1-2,.,TRBV7-9,.,TGTGCCAGCAGCTCCGAACTCCTCAGGGGCTACACCTTC,CASSSELLRGYTF
TRBJ1-1,.,TRBV6-5,.,TGTGCCAGCAGCGCCTCTGTCACTGAAGCTTTCTTT,CASSASVTEAFF
TRBJ1-6,.,TRBV7-2,.,TGTGCCAGCAGCTTCACGGACGGAAAATATAATTCACCCCTCCACTTT,CASSFTDGKYNSPLHF
TRBJ1-5,.,TRBV4-1,TRBD1,TGCGCCAGCAGCCAAGATTACAGGGGGCTTCAGCCCCAGCATTTT,CASSQDYRGLQPQHF
TRBJ1-1,.,TRBV6-5,.,TGTGCCAGCAGTCCAGGTTCGCCGGGTCCCACTGAAGCTTTCTTT,CASSPGSPGPTEAFF
TRBJ2-5,.,TRBV7-2,.,TGTGCCAGCAGCCCCCAGAGGGAGACCCAGTACTTC,CASSPQRETQYF
TRBJ2-2,once,TRBV12-3/TRBV12-4,TRBD1,TGTGCCAGCAGTTTCACAGGGGCCGGGGAGCTGTTTTTT,CASSFTGAGELFF
TRBJ1-4,.,TRBV15,.,TGTGCCACCAGCAGCGGAGAAAAACTGTTTTTT,CATSSGEKLFF
TRBJ1-1,.,TRBV7-9,.,TGTGCCAGCAGCTTGACTCGAGAAGCTTTCTTT,CASSLTREAFF
TRBJ2-1,once,TRBV5-1,TRBD1,TGCGCCAGCAGCGAGACGACAGGGGGCACCTACAATGAGCAGTTCTTC,CASSETTGGTYNEQFF
TRBJ1-1,.,TRBV5-4,.,TGTGCCAGCAGCGATGCTTACGGAGCTTTCTTT,CASSDAYGAFF
TRBJ2-5,once,TRBV11-3,.,TGTGCCAGCAGCTTAGAGGGGCCCGAGACCCAGTACTTC,CASSLEGPETQYF
TRBJ2-1,.,TRBV18,.,TGTGCCAGCTCGCTGGACTCCAGCATAGTGGGCAATGAGCAGTTCTTC,CASSLDSSIVGNEQFF
TRBJ1-2,once,TRBV19,.,TGTGCCAGTAGTATCGGGGACTATGGCTACACCTTC,CASSIGDYGYTF
TRBJ2-5,once,TRBV18,TRBD1,TGTGCCAGCTCAACGGGACAGAAAGAGACCCAGTACTTC,CASSTGQKETQYF
TRBJ1-1,.,TRBV5-1,.,TGCGCCAGCAGCTTGGACAGCCTGAACACTGAAGCTTTCTTT,CASSLDSLNTEAFF
TRBJ1-5,few,TRBV3-1/TRBV3-2,.,TGTGCCAGCAGCCAGGGCGTCAGCAATCAGCCCCAGCATTTT,CASSQGVSNQPQHF
TRBJ2-3,.,TRBV7-2,.,TGTGCCAGCAGCTCCGGTTCACGCCCGTATTTT,CASSSGSRPYF
TRBJ1-5,once,TRBV19,.,TGTGCCAGTAGTATTAGTAGGGGGTTTCAGCCCCAGCATTTT,CASSISRGFQPQHF
TRBJ2-2,.,TRBV5-4,TRBD1,TGTGCCAGCAGCCGGGGACAGGGTAACACCGGGGAGCTGTTTTTT,CASSRGQGNTGELFF
TRBJ2-2,.,TRBV7-2,.,TGTGCCAGCAGCGGGGTAGGGACCGGGGAGCTGTTTTTT,CASSGVGTGELFF
TRBJ2-7,.,TRBV14,TRBD1,TGTGCCAGCAGCCAACTCACAGGGGGCGGTGAGCAGTACTTC,CASSQLTGGGEQYF
TRBJ1-4,.,TRBV30,.,TGTGCCTGGAGTGTAGAGGGTGAAAAACTGTTTTTT,CAWSVEGEKLFF
TRBJ1-1,.,TRBV12-5,.,TGTGCTAGTGCCAAGGACAGGAACACTGAAGCTTTCTTT,CASAKDRNTEAFF
TRBJ1-2,.,TRBV7-2,TRBD1,TGTGCCAGCAGCTTAGTTCACCCAGGGACAGGGGACGTCGACTATGGCTACACCTTC,CASSLVHPGTGDVDYGYTF
TRBJ2-7,once,TRBV11-2,TRBD1,TGTGCCAGCAGCTTAGAATTAGGGACAGCCTCCTACGAGCAGTACTTC,CASSLELGTASYEQYF
TRBJ1-6,.,TRBV25-1,.,TGTGCCAGCAGTGGACAATTTGATAATTCACCCCTCCACTTT,CASSGQFDNSPLHF
TRBJ1-2,.,TRBV28,.,TGTGCCAGCAGCTTCATATCGGACGGATACTATGGCTACACCTTC,CASSFISDGYYGYTF
TRBJ2-4,.,TRBV20-1,.,TGCAGTGCTAGTGCCCAGCGAAACAAAAACATTCAGTACTTC,CSASAQRNKNIQYF
TRBJ2-3,.,TRBV6-2/TRBV6-3,.,TGTGCCAGCAGCAAGGCGGCTCCCGGTACGCAGTATTTT,CASSKAAPGTQYF
TRBJ2-7,once,TRBV27,.,TGTGCCAGCAGCATGGCCCTCGACTACGGGCAGTACTTC,CASSMALDYGQYF
TRBJ1-2,.,TRBV19,.,TGTGCCAGTAGTATTTCCAGGGTCAACTATGGCTACACCTTC,CASSISRVNYGYTF
TRBJ1-2,.,TRBV28,.,TGTGCCAGCAGAAAGGGGGGGGCCTATGGCTACACCTTC,CASRKGGAYGYTF
TRBJ1-2,once,TRBV27,.,TGTGCCAGCAGGGATTGGGACAAGACTAACTATGGCTACACCTTC,CASRDWDKTNYGYTF
TRBJ2-1,.,TRBV5-1,.,TGCGCCAGCAGCCCGAAGGGAGCGGTACTCAATGAGCAGTTCTTC,CASSPKGAVLNEQFF
TRBJ2-1,.,TRBV13,.,TGTGCCAGCAGCTTGGTAGGCGCGGATGAGCAGTTCTTC,CASSLVGADEQFF
TRBJ1-2,.,TRBV14,.,TGTGCCAGCAGTAGACAGAGAAGTAACTATGGCTACACCTTC,CASSRQRSNYGYTF